This paragraph covers one T cell receptor (beta chain) sequence. These data belong to a study of control samples from healthy donors and cancer patients. Clones were read by immunoSEQ multiplex PCR, and TCRdb kept only the in-frame ones, dropping some. This table holds 210,000 or so clones, approximately 91% found once. Germline V lookup: CDR1 LNHNV, CDR2 YYDKDF (reference sequence). The CDR3 runs 15 residues. J gave up 6 bases and V 3 bases, and 4 bases lay outside the gene matches. This chain joins TRBV15 and TRBJ1-5, with TRBD1 matching over 11 bases. The receptor comes from a man younger than 40 in good health. Sequenced: blood. CDR3 residues: CATSRGQGEVQPQHF. The CDR3 DNA follows: TGTGCCACCAGCAGGGGACAGGGGGAAGTTCAGCCCCAGCATTTT. Drawing the rest from reference TRBV15 and TRBJ1-5, the complete variable domain is DAMVIQNPRYQVTQFGKPVTLSCSQTLNHNVMYWYQQKSSQAPKLLFHYYDKDFNNEADTPDNFQSRRPNTSFCFLDIRSPGLGDTAMYLCATSRGQGEVQPQHFGDGTRLSIL.